These T cell receptor beta chains were read from a single sample in a study of shared clonotypes between healthy human individuals. The assay was immunoSEQ multiplex PCR, and TCRdb's table has in-frame clones only and misses some. This sample has some 450,000 clones, with roughly three quarters found just once. The sequenced sample was PBMCs. These receptor sequences come from a woman aged 35 to 49 in good health. Some clones in this sample may be carry-over from other donors' samples. Each CDR3 is given with its conserved first and last residue. The order of the fields is D gene, V gene, clone size, J gene, CDR3 DNA, CDR3 protein. D genes are given only for firm matches. Size is omitted from some rows. Given values are once, few, many or a class for expanded clones.

>TRBD2|TRBV18|.|TRBJ2-1
TGTGCCAGCTCACTAGCGGGAGGCCTTGATAGAAACAATGAGCAGTTCTTC
CASSLAGGLDRNNEQFF
>.|TRBV28|many|TRBJ2-7
TGTGCCAGCGGGATCGGGGTGGCCTACGAGCAGTACTTC
CASGIGVAYEQYF
>.|TRBV27|.|TRBJ1-1
TGTGCCAGCAGTTTAGCCCTACTCGGGGGCAGCTTGAACACTGAAGCTTTCTTT
CASSLALLGGSLNTEAFF
>.|TRBV29-1|few|TRBJ1-1
TGCAGCGTTGGCTCGGGCTGGGGCATGAACACTGAAGCTTTCTTT
CSVGSGWGMNTEAFF
>TRBD1|TRBV7-6|.|TRBJ2-7
TGTGCCAGCAGCTACGGGACAGGGGTTGACGGCTACGAGCAGTACTTC
CASSYGTGVDGYEQYF
>.|TRBV7-9|.|TRBJ2-7
TGTGCCAGCAGCTTACAGGGTTACGAGCAGTACTTC
CASSLQGYEQYF
>TRBD1|TRBV7-9|.|TRBJ1-1
TGTGCCAGCAGCCAAACCCTAGGACAGGGCCGAACTGAAGCTTTCTTT
CASSQTLGQGRTEAFF
>.|TRBV7-9|.|TRBJ2-7
TGTGCCAGCAGCTTAGGGTGGGGCAGGACCTACGAGCAGTACTTC
CASSLGWGRTYEQYF
>.|TRBV2|.|TRBJ2-7
TGTGCCAGCAATCTCCTAGGGCCGTCCTACGAGCAGTACTTC
CASNLLGPSYEQYF
>.|TRBV10-3|many|TRBJ2-1
TGTGCCATCAAACCAGCGGAGACTCACAATGAGCAGTTCTTC
CAIKPAETHNEQFF
>.|TRBV6-1|once|TRBJ1-3
TGTGCCAGCAGTGAGAATCCCGTGCCAATCTCTGGAAACACCATATATTTT
CASSENPVPISGNTIYF
>TRBD2|TRBV7-9|many|TRBJ2-1
TGTGCCAGCAGCTTAAGCGGGAGAGCGGATGAGCAGTTCTTC
CASSLSGRADEQFF
>.|TRBV20-1|.|TRBJ2-7
TGCAGTGGTAGCAGATCCTACGAGCAGTACTTC
CSGSRSYEQYF
>TRBD2|TRBV25-1|.|TRBJ2-2
TGTGCCAGCAGTAGCGGGAGGGACACCGGGGAGCTGTTTTTT
CASSSGRDTGELFF
>TRBD1|TRBV15|.|TRBJ2-7
TGTGCCACCAGCAGAGGTGTGACAGGGGGTTACGAGCAGTACTTC
CATSRGVTGGYEQYF
>.|TRBV27|.|TRBJ2-7
TGTGCCAGCAGTTTGTCGAGGTTAAGCGGGCGGTACTTC
CASSLSRLSGRYF
>.|TRBV7-3|few|TRBJ2-7
TGTGCCAGCAGCTTAAGAGACGGCACCTACGAGCAGTACTTC
CASSLRDGTYEQYF
>TRBD1|TRBV5-1|once|TRBJ1-4
TGCGCCAGCAGCTTGTCTCAGGGGGGAAATGAAAAACTGTTTTTT
CASSLSQGGNEKLFF
>.|TRBV28|few|TRBJ2-3
TGTGCCAGCGGGGTCGGCGGGAACCCTAGCACAGATACGCAGTATTTT
CASGVGGNPSTDTQYF
>.|TRBV6-5|.|TRBJ2-3
TGTGCCAGCAGCCGCGGGACTCGAGGTCTGGATACGCAGTATTTT
CASSRGTRGLDTQYF
>TRBD1|TRBV28|many|TRBJ1-5
TGTGCCAGCAGTCCCCGACGACAGGGCGATCAGCCCCAGCATTTT
CASSPRRQGDQPQHF
>.|TRBV18|.|TRBJ1-1
TGTGCCAGCCCCCCATCGACGGGGGTGAACACTGAAGCTTTCTTT
CASPPSTGVNTEAFF
>TRBD1|TRBV5-1|few|TRBJ1-2
TGCGCCAGCAGCCCGGACAGGCCGAATATGGGCTACACCTTC
CASSPDRPNMGYTF
>.|TRBV11-1|.|TRBJ1-2
TGTGCCAGCAGCTTCCAGGGAGGAGGCTACACCTTC
CASSFQGGGYTF
>.|TRBV4-3|.|TRBJ1-6
TGCGCCAGCAGCTACGACAGGTCTTCACCCCTCCACTTT
CASSYDRSSPLHF
>TRBD2|TRBV4-2|.|TRBJ2-2
TGTGCCAGCAGCCAAGAGACGACTAGCGGTACCGGGGAGCTGTTTTTT
CASSQETTSGTGELFF
>TRBD1|TRBV5-1|.|TRBJ2-1
TGCGCCAGCAGCGGCCAGGGGGCAAATGAGCAGTTCTTC
CASSGQGANEQFF
>.|TRBV19|few|TRBJ2-2
TGTGCCAGCAAATCACCGAGGGGTGACACCGGGGAGCTGTTTTTT
CASKSPRGDTGELFF
>TRBD2|TRBV7-2|.|TRBJ2-7
TGTGCCAGCAGCACGGGACTAGCGGGAGTGAGGACCGAGCAGTACTTC
CASSTGLAGVRTEQYF
>TRBD2|TRBV7-2|.|TRBJ2-3
TGTGCCAGCAGCAAGATTGGACTAGCGGGAGCAGGGGATACGCAGTATTTT
CASSKIGLAGAGDTQYF
>.|TRBV25-1|.|TRBJ2-1
TGTGCCAGCAGCCGAACAGAGCAGTTCTTC
CASSRTEQFF
>TRBD1|TRBV6-1|few|TRBJ2-7
TGTGCCAGCATCGGAAGGGGACAGAGCTACGAGCAGTACTTC
CASIGRGQSYEQYF
>.|TRBV28|.|TRBJ1-1
TGTGCCAGCAGGTGGGGGGCGAACACTGAAGCTTTCTTT
CASRWGANTEAFF
>.|TRBV27|.|TRBJ2-7
TGTGCCAGCAGTCGCAGCTCCTACGAGCAGTACTTC
CASSRSSYEQYF
>TRBD1|TRBV9|.|TRBJ2-7
TGTGCCAGCAGCACCCGGGACAGTTCCTACGAGCAGTACTTC
CASSTRDSSYEQYF
>TRBD1|TRBV7-3|.|TRBJ1-1
TGTGCCAGCAGCCCGGGCGGACAGGAGGAGGACACTGAAGCTTTCTTT
CASSPGGQEEDTEAFF
>TRBD2|TRBV28|.|TRBJ2-5
TGTGCCAGCAGTTTATTGCGTCTAGCGGGAGGGTCAGGGGAGACCCAGTACTTC
CASSLLRLAGGSGETQYF